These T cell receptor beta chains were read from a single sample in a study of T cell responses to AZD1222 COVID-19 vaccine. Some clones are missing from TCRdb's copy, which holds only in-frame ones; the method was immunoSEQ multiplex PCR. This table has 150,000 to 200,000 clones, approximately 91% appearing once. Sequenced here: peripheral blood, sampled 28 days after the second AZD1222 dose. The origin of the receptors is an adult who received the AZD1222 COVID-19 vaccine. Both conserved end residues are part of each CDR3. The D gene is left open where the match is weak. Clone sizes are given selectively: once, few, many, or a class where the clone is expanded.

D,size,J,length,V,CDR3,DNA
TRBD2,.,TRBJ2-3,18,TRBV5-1,CASRDWTSGRRGTDTQYF,TGCGCCAGCAGGGACTGGACTAGCGGGAGGAGAGGCACAGATACGCAGTATTTT
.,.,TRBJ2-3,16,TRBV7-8,CASSLGLSYSTDTQYF,TGTGCCAGCAGCTTGGGACTTTCTTATAGCACAGATACGCAGTATTTT
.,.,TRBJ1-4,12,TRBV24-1,CAPEGQYEKLFF,TGTGCCCCCGAAGGGCAGTATGAAAAACTGTTTTTT
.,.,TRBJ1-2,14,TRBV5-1,CASSPETVPGGYTF,TGCGCCAGCAGCCCCGAGACGGTGCCCGGGGGCTACACCTTC
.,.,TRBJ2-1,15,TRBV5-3,CARSSNRTEYNEQFF,TGTGCCAGAAGTTCTAATCGGACAGAATACAATGAGCAGTTCTTC
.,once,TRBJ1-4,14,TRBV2,CASDDPPTNEKLFF,TGTGCCAGCGACGACCCACCAACTAATGAAAAACTGTTTTTT
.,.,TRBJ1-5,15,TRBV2,CATKADINSNQPQHF,TGTGCCACCAAAGCGGACATAAATAGCAATCAGCCCCAGCATTTT
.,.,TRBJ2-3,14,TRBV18,CASSPPGAPDTQYF,TGTGCCAGCTCACCACCGGGAGCCCCAGATACGCAGTATTTT
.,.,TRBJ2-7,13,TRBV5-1,CASSLGEPYEQYF,TGCGCCAGCAGCTTGGGGGAACCCTACGAGCAGTACTTC
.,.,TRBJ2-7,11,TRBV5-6,CASSLDREQYF,TGTGCCAGCAGCTTGGATCGCGAGCAGTACTTC
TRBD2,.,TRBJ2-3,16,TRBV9,CASSFSGGRVTDTQYF,TGTGCCAGCAGCTTTAGCGGGGGGCGGGTCACAGATACGCAGTATTTT
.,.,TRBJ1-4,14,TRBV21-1,CASSKDRGFGKLFF,TGTGCCAGCAGCAAAGATAGGGGATTCGGAAAACTGTTTTTT
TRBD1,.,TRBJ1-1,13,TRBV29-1,CSGGGQKNTEAFF,TGCAGCGGAGGGGGACAGAAGAACACTGAAGCTTTCTTT
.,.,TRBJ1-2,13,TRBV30,CAWSVQTNYGYTF,TGTGCCTGGAGTGTACAAACCAACTATGGCTACACCTTC
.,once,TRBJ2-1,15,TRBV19,CASSPGTRSYNEQFF,TGTGCCAGTAGTCCCGGGACTCGGTCATACAATGAGCAGTTCTTC
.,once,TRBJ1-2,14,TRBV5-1,CASSNDGTNYGYTF,TGCGCCAGCAGCAACGACGGGACTAACTATGGCTACACCTTC